The TCR beta chain under discussion was sequenced for a study of cytomegalovirus exposure and HLA in healthy donors. PCR involved 60 Vbeta and 13 Jbeta primers. Sequencing used immunoSEQ multiplex PCR; TCRdb keeps in-frame clones, though not all of them. The sample is made up of tens of thousands of clones, and the top ten hold roughly 3.8% of it. Trimming cost V 2 bases and J 2 bases; bases outside gene matches: 6. The CDR3 consists of 16 residues. CDR1 is SGHRS, CDR2 YFSETQ, per germline. The TCR comes from a female donor in good health and CMV-seropositive. Sequencing used PBMCs. The chain links TRBV5-1 to TRBJ2-5; TRBD2 matches at 10 bases. CDR3 loop: CASSFLAGATQETQYF. Written as DNA, the CDR3 is TGCGCCAGCAGCTTCCTAGCGGGAGCCACACAAGAGACCCAGTACTTC. Full variable domain (rest looked up from reference TRBV5-1 and TRBJ2-5): KAGVTQTPRYLIKTRGQQVTLSCSPISGHRSVSWYQQTPGQGLQFLFEYFSETQRNKGNFPGRFSGRQFSNSRSEMNVSTLELGDSALYLCASSFLAGATQETQYFGPGTRLLVL.